This is a list of T cell receptor beta chains from one sample in a study of T cells in Graves' hyperthyroidism and ophthalmopathy. TCRdb independently ran MiXCR on the multiplex PCR reads; one entry per CDR3 protein. The repertoire holds about 640,000 distinct CDR3 sequences, with about 14% as singletons. Sequencing used blood. Receptors were obtained from a woman in her forties or fifties with Graves' ophthalmopathy. CDR3s leave out the opening cysteine and the closing phenylalanine or tryptophan. D genes are given only for firm matches.

D	V	J	CDR3
TRBD2	TRBV29-1	TRBJ2-2	SARLAGRTGELF
-	TRBV18	TRBJ1-1	ASSPVSGVSNTEAF
-	TRBV4-3	TRBJ2-2	ASSQWNAGELF
TRBD1	TRBV30	TRBJ2-7	AWSVLGTGAYEQY
-	TRBV6-1	TRBJ2-7	ASSASRLEQY
-	TRBV29-1	TRBJ1-5	SVGGSNQPQH
-	TRBV20-1	TRBJ2-3	SARDGSGSTDTQY
TRBD1	TRBV20-1	TRBJ2-7	SAGTAISYEQY
-	TRBV30	TRBJ1-2	AWRSPPVGGVGYT
-	TRBV28	TRBJ2-7	ASSWAPEPYEQY
TRBD1	TRBV9	TRBJ2-3	ASSARQGSTDTQY
-	TRBV27	TRBJ1-6	ASSLGEGLRNSPLH
-	TRBV20-1	TRBJ1-5	SAREGGQPQH
-	TRBV28	TRBJ2-4	ASSAIDRFLENIQY
TRBD2	TRBV20-1	TRBJ2-1	SARPRTSGGFYNEQF
-	TRBV7-9	TRBJ2-1	ASSFSTGSLAQGSYNEQF
TRBD1	TRBV18	TRBJ1-2	ASSRVSWTGYGYT
-	TRBV6-2/TRBV6-3	TRBJ1-2	ASSTFGGFSYGYT
-	TRBV6-5	TRBJ1-1	ASSYSQVKGTEAF
TRBD2	TRBV27	TRBJ2-7	ASWGLAPYEQY
-	TRBV24-1	TRBJ2-1	ATSDFGTGLSSYNEQF
-	TRBV5-1	TRBJ2-3	ASSFFGGSSTDTQY
-	TRBV18	TRBJ1-4	ASSPPGRRPDEKLF
TRBD1	TRBV7-9	TRBJ2-1	ASSSWDRVRSLRYNEQF
TRBD2	TRBV6-1	TRBJ2-1	ASTGAGGSYNEQF
-	TRBV19	TRBJ1-1	ASGAYQGTAF
-	TRBV2	TRBJ2-7	ASSDLQVTKVSYEQY
-	TRBV14	TRBJ2-3	ASSQVSHTQY
-	TRBV30	TRBJ2-1	AWSRSRSYNEQF
-	TRBV5-1	TRBJ1-6	ATGLGAGNSPLH
-	TRBV2	TRBJ2-1	ASSEGWDEQF
-	TRBV24-1	TRBJ2-1	ATSDLFLAFKF
TRBD1	TRBV5-1	TRBJ2-5	ASSRRQGTRDETQY
-	TRBV29-1	TRBJ2-1	SVSNNEQF
-	TRBV19	TRBJ2-7	ASSMEQGLIYEQY
TRBD2	TRBV20-1	TRBJ2-1	SAMAGGASSYNEQF
TRBD2	TRBV20-1	TRBJ2-7	SARRAGEASEQY
TRBD2	TRBV29-1	TRBJ2-1	SVEEASGNEQF
TRBD1	TRBV12-3/TRBV12-4	TRBJ1-2	ASSFLDRVGQGSYGYT
-	TRBV24-1	TRBJ1-3	ATSDGGRAGNTIY
TRBD1	TRBV29-1	TRBJ1-2	SVGTGALYGYT